This TCR beta chain was recovered during a study of cytomegalovirus exposure and HLA in healthy donors (dated 2017 in TCRdb). At the level of the whole study: An earlier analysis of some 550 of the donors reported 250 to 300 Gb of sequence data and 100 million to 140 million unique TCR beta sequences from approximately 180 million T cells. Approximately 330 gigabases of sequencing data and around 80 million unique TCR sequences made up an early release that covered approximately 700 HLA-typed donors. Among the roughly 400 genotyped donors, roughly 80% belonged to the genetic ancestry cluster associated with self-reported Caucasian donors. The study aimed to test whether signatures of past pathogen exposure could be identified by cataloging public T cell receptors. Using immunosequencing, the study profiled T cell repertoires from around 680 subjects and related those repertoires to cytomegalovirus serostatus. Besides the first cohort of 666 subjects, a separate validation cohort made up of 120 or so different subjects was used. High-throughput TCR immunosequencing, statistical association of individual TCRs with disease status, and machine learning were combined to predict cytomegalovirus infection status. A later analysis re-analyzed previously published TCR beta repertoires from several hundred donors and added high-resolution HLA genotyping to study TCR occurrence patterns. The later analysis used no new phenotypic data to find candidate immune exposures, relying instead on TCR beta sequences and their occurrence across donors. An earlier analysis of around 580 of the donors used high-throughput TCR beta sequencing to judge whether each TCR beta V gene segment behaved as functional or pseudogenic. Alongside the repertoire data, information on donor age, sex, ethnicity and CMV serostatus was compiled. Genome-wide SNP genotypes for about 55% of the 666 donors were used in a later genetic analysis, which treated that subset as a discovery cohort. Every discovery cohort repertoire had been produced on one sequencing platform. HLA typing included class I and class II loci at four-digit resolution. Typing coverage varied by locus: about 620-630 donors for A, B, C, DRB1 and DQB1; 522 for DQA1; about 590 for DPA1; roughly 450 for DPB1. Five DR-DQ haplotypes were handled as single units for association and clustering, since linkage in the cohort was strong. Among about 390 genotyped donors of the cohort, an average of about 240,000 unique TCR beta nucleotide sequences were sequenced per donor, roughly a sixth of them non-productive.

Study-wide findings and limitations: An earlier analysis of around 500 of the donors showed that most TCR beta V segments appeared in productive rearrangements either about 87% or about 30% of the time, which broadly matched IMGT annotations. Only TCR beta chains were sequenced in this cohort, and the absence of alpha or paired-chain data limited detectable features. Linkage disequilibrium might explain the correlated functional status among segregating V segments, but an unknown experimental factor could not be ruled out. A further reported finding was that TCR beta sequences accurately predicted the HLA-A and HLA-B alleles for most subjects in the first cohort. While some public TCRs were present in many individuals, most TCR sequences turned up only very rarely across donors. In both the original and validation cohorts, the classifier was reported to diagnose cytomegalovirus status with high specificity and sensitivity. A total of around 150 TCR beta chains were listed by the study as associated with cytomegalovirus. It was suggested by the authors that the approach could potentially be generalized to other disease states and immunological phenotypes. Because some donors lacked HLA typing at each locus, the association tests relied only on the typed subset. The 87-base-pair reads could not distinguish some IMGT-functional V segments, including TRBV6-2 and TRBV6-3, so those segments were excluded. According to a later genetic analysis, donors in an Asian-associated ancestry cluster had fewer N-insertions in productive TCRs than the approximately 670-donor mean. A cluster of highly shared sequence variants was judged likely to be a technical artifact of the sequencing pipeline. The earlier analysis of some 560 of the donors excluded roughly 17 rarely observed V segments, including chromosome 9 orphons, because counts were too low. Assigning TCR associations to individual alleles was difficult when HLA alleles, especially DR and DQ, strongly co-occurred. A later analysis found that TCR association rates varied across HLA loci, with DRB1 alleles showing the most associated TCRs and HLA-C alleles the fewest. Immune exposure information for the cohort was limited to CMV serostatus. A later analysis reported that several top co-occurrence clusters appeared linked to parvovirus B19, influenza, CMV and Epstein-Barr virus. A later analysis found that HLA-associated TCR beta chains were more clonally expanded and had lower generation probabilities than equally common non-associated chains. The presence/absence analyses assumed that sequencing depth was roughly uniform across donors, and that assumption may not be true. A few of the identified cytomegalovirus-associated TCR beta chains were confirmed in vitro to be specific for cytomegalovirus antigens. At a false discovery rate of 0.05, a later analysis linked about 17,000 TCR beta sequences to specific HLA alleles. According to a later analysis, most CMV-associated TCR beta chains appeared to be HLA-restricted, and the HLA associations seemed to be driven largely by CMV exposure. V-gene and J-gene trimming of TCR beta chains was associated with a missense DCLRE1C variant in a later genetic analysis, and the association was replicated in an independent cohort.

In total, about 650 healthy bone marrow donors made up the cohort. Cohort members were all nominally healthy when sampled, although unrecorded immune exposures were likely present. The donor was CMV seronegative and was included in the group of about 350 seronegative cohort members. A peripheral blood sample was provided by each donor, and peripheral blood mononuclear cells were used for TCR beta sequencing. The Qiagen DNeasy Blood Extraction Kit was used to extract genomic DNA from the blood cell samples. Comment on this clone: Its antigen has not been determined.

The CDR3, cysteine through phenylalanine, is 16 amino acids long. The only DNA kept is the CDR3, 48 bases in frame from the first base. The junction shows trimming of 0 bases on V and 4 bases on J, plus 13 bases between the germline ends. CDR1 and CDR2, per the germline V gene, are ENHRY and SYGVKD. Library preparation used the immunoSEQ multiplex PCR assay. A mixture of 60 forward primers for TCR Vbeta segments and 13 reverse primers for TCR Jbeta segments was used in the multiplex PCR. The CDR3 region of rearranged TCR beta genes was amplified from genomic DNA with a multiplex PCR assay. Amplified TCR beta libraries were sequenced as 87-base-pair reads on the Illumina HiSeq System. As for how the authors treated the data: A later analysis counted about 76 million unique TCR beta chains across the 550 to 750 repertoires, and roughly 10 million of these chains were shared by at least two donors. Raw reads were error-corrected and collapsed into unique sequences by a nearest-neighbor algorithm in which closely related sequences were merged to remove PCR and sequencing errors. CDR3 sequences were aligned to IMGT reference sequences to assign V, D and J gene segments. For a sequence to be retained, at least a six-nucleotide match to both a V gene segment and a J gene segment was required. A rearrangement was called productive if the CDR3 had no stop codons and remained in frame with V and J, and every other rearrangement was called non-productive. Following IMGT convention, CDR3 was defined as the stretch from the second conserved V-encoded cysteine to the conserved J-encoded phenylalanine. In an earlier analysis of 587 of the donors, sequences lacking an unambiguous match to a single V gene segment were excluded. An earlier analysis of some 500 of the donors classified V segments as functional when productive rearrangements were above 56.7% and as segregating when the standard deviation between donors was above 5%. A statistical classification framework was built for diagnosing cytomegalovirus status from the catalog of TCR beta chain sequences. In a later analysis, TCR nucleotide sequences were compared against IMGT/GENE-DB human TR gene sequences so that V and J genes could be assigned. In a later analysis, CDR3 sequences and most-parsimonious VDJ recombination scenarios were assigned using the TCRdist pipeline. A later analysis defined each TCR beta chain by its CDR3 amino acid sequence plus V-gene family, and excluded reads lacking a unique V-gene family. A later analysis removed roughly 590 highly shared, low-generation-probability nucleotide sequences to deal with suspected cross-contamination and a sequencing artifact. A later analysis calculated a clonal expansion index for each public chain from normalized within-repertoire ranks of inferred template counts. A later analysis computed generation probabilities with a VDJ recombination model fitted to out-of-frame rearrangements, and checked the results against IGoR. A later analysis scored TCR-TCR, TCR-HLA and TCR-CMV co-occurrence with hypergeometric tests, applying a repertoire-size bias correction to TCR pairs. False discovery rates were estimated in a later analysis by permuting HLA or CMV assignments 20 times. In a later analysis, co-occurring TCRs were grouped with DBSCAN, and TCRdist sequence similarity was added when clustering was performed within HLA-allele-positive subsets. For co-occurrence clustering, repertoires with fewer than 30,000 or more than 120,000 public chains were excluded, along with 5 or 6 repertoires with anomalous nucleotide sharing. TCRdb took this table from immuneACCESS and kept in-frame rearrangements with V and J called. Such tables lack part of the clones; where checked against another copy, unresolved V genes explain under half of the gap, and the rest is unexplained. For V, J and clone size, that table is used; D and trimming come from the DNA. The record for this sample contains about 54,000 clones. The top ten clones comprise 6% to 7.5% of the sample.

The source material was PBMCs. This receptor chain uses TRBV10-3 and TRBJ1-5, with TRBD1 as a weak D call on 5 bases. The sequence was collected from a woman in her 40s in good health and CMV-seronegative. In nucleotide form, the sequence is TGTGCCATCAGTGAGTCTCCGGAAAGGGGAAATCAGCCCCAGCATTTT. Translated, it gives CAISESPERGNQPQHF.